The subject of this entry is one TCR beta chain. The junction shows a germline mismatch at one end, possibly a read error. CDR1 and CDR2 (germline): MDHEN, SYDVKM. The CDR3 length is 13 residues. Using roughly 16 ng of total RNA, TCR libraries were made with the QIAseq Immune Repertoire TCR panel. TCRdb passed the reads through MiXCR, listing each CDR3 protein once. This table has about 220 distinct CDR3 sequences, around 7.3% appearing once. The data derive from a study of circulating CD8 cells and anti-PD-1 response in melanoma. Live CD3+CD8+TCRalphabeta+ cells were sorted into four subsets by PD-1 and/or TIGIT.

The starting material was CD8+ T cells from PBMCs, obtained at baseline or after one month of anti-PD-1 therapy (not recorded which). The chain combines TRBV28 with TRBJ2-1, with D perhaps being TRBD1 or TRBD2 (5 bases each). The receptor was isolated from a human donor with melanoma. DNA for the CDR3: TGTGCCAGCATGAGGGGCGCATACAATGAGCAGTGCTTC. Its protein product is CASMRGAYNEQCF.